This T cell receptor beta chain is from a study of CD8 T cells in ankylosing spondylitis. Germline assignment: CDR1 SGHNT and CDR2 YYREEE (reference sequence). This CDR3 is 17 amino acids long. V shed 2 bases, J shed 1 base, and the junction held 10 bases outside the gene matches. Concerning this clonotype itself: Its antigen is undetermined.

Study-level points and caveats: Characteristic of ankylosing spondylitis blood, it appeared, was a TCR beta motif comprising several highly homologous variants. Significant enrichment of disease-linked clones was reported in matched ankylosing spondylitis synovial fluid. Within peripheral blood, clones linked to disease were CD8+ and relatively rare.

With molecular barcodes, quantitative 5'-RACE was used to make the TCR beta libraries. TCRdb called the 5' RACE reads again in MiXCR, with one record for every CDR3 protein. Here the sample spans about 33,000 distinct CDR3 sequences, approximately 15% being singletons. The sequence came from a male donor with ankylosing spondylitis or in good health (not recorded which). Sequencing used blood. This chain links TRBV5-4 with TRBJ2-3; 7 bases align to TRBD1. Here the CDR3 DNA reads TGTGCCAGCAGCTTCGGAAATTTCGACAGGGGCACAGATACGCAGTATTTT. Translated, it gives CASSFGNFDRGTDTQYF.